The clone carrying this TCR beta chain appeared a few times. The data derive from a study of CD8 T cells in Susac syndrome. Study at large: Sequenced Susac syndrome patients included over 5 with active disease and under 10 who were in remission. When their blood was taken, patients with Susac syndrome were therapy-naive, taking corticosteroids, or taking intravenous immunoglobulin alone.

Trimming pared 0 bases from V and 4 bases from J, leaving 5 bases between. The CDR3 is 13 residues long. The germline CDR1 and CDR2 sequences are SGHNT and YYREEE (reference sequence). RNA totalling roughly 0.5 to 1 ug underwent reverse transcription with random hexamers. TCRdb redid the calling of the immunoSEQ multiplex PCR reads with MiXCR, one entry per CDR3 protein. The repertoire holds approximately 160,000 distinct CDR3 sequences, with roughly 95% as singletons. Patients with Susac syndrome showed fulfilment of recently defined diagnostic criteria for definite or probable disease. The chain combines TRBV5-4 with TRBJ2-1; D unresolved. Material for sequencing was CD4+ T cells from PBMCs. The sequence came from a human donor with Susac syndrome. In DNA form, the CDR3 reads TGTGCCAGCAGCTTGGGGACGTACAATGAGCAGTTCTTC. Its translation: CASSLGTYNEQFF.